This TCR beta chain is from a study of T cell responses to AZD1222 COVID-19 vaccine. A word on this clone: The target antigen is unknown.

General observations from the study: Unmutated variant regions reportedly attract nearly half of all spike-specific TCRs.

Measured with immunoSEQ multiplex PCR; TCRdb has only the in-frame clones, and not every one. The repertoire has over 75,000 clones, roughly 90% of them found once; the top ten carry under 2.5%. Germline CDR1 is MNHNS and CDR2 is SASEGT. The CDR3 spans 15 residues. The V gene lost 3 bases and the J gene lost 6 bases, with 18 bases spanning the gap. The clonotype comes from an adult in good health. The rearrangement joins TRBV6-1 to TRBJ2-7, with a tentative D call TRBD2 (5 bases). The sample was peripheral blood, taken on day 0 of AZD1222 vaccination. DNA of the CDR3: TGTGCCAGCAGTGAGCGACCGCCACGGACTTCCGAGCAGTACTTC. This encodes CASSERPPRTSEQYF.